This TCR beta chain was captured by sequencing in a study of shared clonotypes between healthy human individuals. Germline V gene sequence: CDR1 MDHEN, CDR2 SYDVKM. Trimming took 8 bases from V and 1 from J, leaving 9 bases between them. The CDR3 sequence is 12 residues long. Every donor, a Caucasian adult, lived in Nashville, Tennessee. The unsorted samples took some 90 million PBMCs to get genomic DNA. The assay was run at deep level. Original methodology: ImmunoSEQ yielded junction-only sequences lacking quality scores, so filtering differed. Profiled with immunoSEQ multiplex PCR; TCRdb holds only in-frame clones, not every one. That table supplies the V and J calls and clone size; D and trimming were determined from the DNA. The data hold nearly 500,000 clones, with 76% observed a single time.

This chain uses TRBV28 with TRBJ2-7; D unresolved. This TCR came from a woman aged 35 to 49 in good health. Some clones in this sample may be carry-over from other donors' samples. What was sequenced was PBMCs. CDR3 nucleotide sequence: TGTGCCAGCGGCAGCACTTCCTACGAGCAGTACTTC. It specifies CASGSTSYEQYF. Supplemented by reference TRBV28 and TRBJ2-7, the full variable domain reads DVKVTQSSRYLVKRTGEKVFLECVQDMDHENMFWYRQDPGLGLRLIYFSYDVKMKEKGDIPEGYSVSREKKERFSLILESASTNQTSMYLCASGSTSYEQYFGPGTRLTVT.